A single TCR beta chain is shown here with its context. Its target is not known. PCR amplification relied on 60 Vbeta primers (plus 13 Jbeta primers). Here immunoSEQ multiplex PCR was the method, and the copy in TCRdb shows in-frame clones only, minus some. The data show about 45,000 clones, 87% seen once. The sample is drawn from a study of cytomegalovirus exposure and HLA in healthy donors. General study points: The study carried out a later analysis of TCR beta sequences. It associated approximately 16,000 of them with specific HLA alleles at a false discovery rate of 0.05. Previously analyzed data showed that most TCR beta V segments were productive at a frequency of about 87% or about 30%.

V was shortened by 4 bases and J by 0 bases, with 9 bases between the two germline ends. Per germline, CDR1 MNHNS and CDR2 SASEGT. This CDR3 contains 14 residues. This clonotype was obtained from a woman in her thirties or forties in good health and CMV-seropositive. Input material: PBMCs. The J gene is TRBJ1-1, the V gene TRBV6-1; D is ambiguous. The CDR3 loop reads CASSARGLNTEAFF. The CDR3, as DNA: TGTGCCAGCAGTGCCCGGGGTCTGAACACTGAAGCTTTCTTT.